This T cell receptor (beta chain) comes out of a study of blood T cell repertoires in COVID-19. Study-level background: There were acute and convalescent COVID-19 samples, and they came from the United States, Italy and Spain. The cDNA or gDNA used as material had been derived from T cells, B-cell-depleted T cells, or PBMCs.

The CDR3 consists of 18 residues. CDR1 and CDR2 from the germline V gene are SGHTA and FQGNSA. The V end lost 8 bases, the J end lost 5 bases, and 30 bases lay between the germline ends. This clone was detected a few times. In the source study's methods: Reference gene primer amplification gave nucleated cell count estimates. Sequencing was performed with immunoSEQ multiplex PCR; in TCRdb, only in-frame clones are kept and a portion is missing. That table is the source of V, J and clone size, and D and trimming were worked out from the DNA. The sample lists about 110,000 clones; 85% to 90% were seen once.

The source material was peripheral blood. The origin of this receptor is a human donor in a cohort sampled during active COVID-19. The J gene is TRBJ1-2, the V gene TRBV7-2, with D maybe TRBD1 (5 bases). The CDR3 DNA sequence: TGTGCCAGCGACCATCACCTTTCGTCTCAGGGCGGAAGATATGGCTACACCTTC. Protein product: CASDHHLSSQGGRYGYTF.